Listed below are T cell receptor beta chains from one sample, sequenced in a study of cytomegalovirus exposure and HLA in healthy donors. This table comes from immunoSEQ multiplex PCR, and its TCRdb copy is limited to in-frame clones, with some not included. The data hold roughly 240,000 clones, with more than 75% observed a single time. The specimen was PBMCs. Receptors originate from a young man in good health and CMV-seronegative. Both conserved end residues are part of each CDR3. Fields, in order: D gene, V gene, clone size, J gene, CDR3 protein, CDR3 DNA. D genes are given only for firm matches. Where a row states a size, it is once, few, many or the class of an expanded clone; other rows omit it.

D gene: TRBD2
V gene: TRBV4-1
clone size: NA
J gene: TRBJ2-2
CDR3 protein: CASSQLLAGGELNTGELFF
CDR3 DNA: TGCGCCAGCAGCCAACTACTAGCGGGAGGGGAGTTGAACACCGGGGAGCTGTTTTTT

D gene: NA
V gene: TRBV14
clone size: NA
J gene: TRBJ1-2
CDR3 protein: CASSQGGRYYGYTF
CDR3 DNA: TGTGCCAGCAGCCAGGGGGGACGGTACTATGGCTACACCTTC

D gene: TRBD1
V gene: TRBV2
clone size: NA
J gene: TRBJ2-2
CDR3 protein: CASSSHQDRASNTGELFF
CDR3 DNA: TGTGCCAGCAGTTCCCACCAAGACAGGGCCTCCAACACCGGGGAGCTGTTTTTT

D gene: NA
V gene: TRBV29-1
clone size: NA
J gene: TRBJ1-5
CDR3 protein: CSQSLRTESSNQPQHF
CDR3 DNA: TGCAGCCAGTCCCTCAGGACAGAGAGCAGCAATCAGCCCCAGCATTTT

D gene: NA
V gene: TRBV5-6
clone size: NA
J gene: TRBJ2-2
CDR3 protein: CASSYSGALNTGELFF
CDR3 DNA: TGTGCCAGCAGCTACTCAGGGGCGCTGAACACCGGGGAGCTGTTTTTT

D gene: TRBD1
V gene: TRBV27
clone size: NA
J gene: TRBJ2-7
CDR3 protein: CASSRTRGQGSYEQYF
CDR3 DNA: TGTGCCAGCAGCCGGACGAGGGGACAGGGCTCCTACGAGCAGTACTTC

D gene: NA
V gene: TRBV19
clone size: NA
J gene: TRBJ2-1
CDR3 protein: CASSMMAGLSSYNEQFF
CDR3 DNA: TGTGCCAGTAGTATGATGGCGGGCTTGAGCTCCTACAATGAGCAGTTCTTC

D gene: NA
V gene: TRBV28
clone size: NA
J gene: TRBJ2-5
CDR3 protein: CASSSGEETQYF
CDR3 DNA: TGTGCCAGCAGTTCAGGGGAAGAGACCCAGTACTTC

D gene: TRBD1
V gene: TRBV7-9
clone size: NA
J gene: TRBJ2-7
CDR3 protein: CASSARIRTGAAYEQYF
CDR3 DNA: TGTGCCAGCAGCGCACGGATTAGGACAGGGGCCGCCTACGAGCAGTACTTC

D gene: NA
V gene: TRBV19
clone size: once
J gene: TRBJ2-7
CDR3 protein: CASSIAWTAYEQYF
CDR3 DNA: TGTGCCAGTAGTATAGCTTGGACAGCCTACGAGCAGTACTTC

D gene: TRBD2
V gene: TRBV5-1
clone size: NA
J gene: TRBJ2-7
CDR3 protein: CASSLDSSGSRNEQYF
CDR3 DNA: TGCGCCAGCAGCTTGGACTCTAGCGGGAGTAGAAACGAGCAGTACTTC

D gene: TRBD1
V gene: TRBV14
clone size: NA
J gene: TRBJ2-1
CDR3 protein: CASSQLGQGSYEQFF
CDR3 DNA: TGTGCCAGCAGCCAATTGGGACAGGGTAGCTATGAGCAGTTCTTC

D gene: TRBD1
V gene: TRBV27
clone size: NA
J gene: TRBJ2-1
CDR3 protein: CASSLGTGINNEQFF
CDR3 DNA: TGTGCCAGCAGTTTAGGGACAGGAATAAACAATGAGCAGTTCTTC

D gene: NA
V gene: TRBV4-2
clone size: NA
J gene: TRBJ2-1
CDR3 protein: CASSQVSREQFF
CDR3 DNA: TGTGCCAGCAGCCAAGTGTCTCGTGAGCAGTTCTTC

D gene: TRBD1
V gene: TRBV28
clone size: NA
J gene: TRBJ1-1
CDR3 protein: CASSPGQGWTEAFF
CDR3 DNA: TGTGCCAGCAGCCCGGGACAGGGTTGGACTGAAGCTTTCTTT

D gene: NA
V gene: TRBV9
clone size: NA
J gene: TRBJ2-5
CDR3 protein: CASSAQPGSQETQYF
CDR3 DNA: TGTGCCAGCAGCGCGCAACCAGGATCCCAAGAGACCCAGTACTTC

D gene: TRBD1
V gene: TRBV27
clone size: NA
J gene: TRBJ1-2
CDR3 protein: CASSSNQGAYGYTF
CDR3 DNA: TGTGCCAGCAGTTCCAATCAGGGGGCCTATGGCTACACCTTC

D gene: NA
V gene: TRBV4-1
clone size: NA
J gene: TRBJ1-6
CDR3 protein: CASSPLTVSPLHF
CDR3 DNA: TGCGCCAGCAGCCCCTTGACAGTTTCACCCCTCCACTTT

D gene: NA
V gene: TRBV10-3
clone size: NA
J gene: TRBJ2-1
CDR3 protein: CAITSDTNEQFF
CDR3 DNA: TGTGCCATCACTTCGGACACAAATGAGCAGTTCTTC

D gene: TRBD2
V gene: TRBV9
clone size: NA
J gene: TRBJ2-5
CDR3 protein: CASSVASGGTDWQYF
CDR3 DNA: TGTGCCAGCAGCGTCGCTAGCGGGGGAACCGATTGGCAGTACTTC

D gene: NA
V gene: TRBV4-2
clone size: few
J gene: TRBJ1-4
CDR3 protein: CASSQVGRYEKLFF
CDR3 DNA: TGTGCCAGCAGCCAAGTCGGCAGGTATGAAAAACTGTTTTTT

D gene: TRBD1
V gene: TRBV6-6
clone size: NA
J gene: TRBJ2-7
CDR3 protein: CASSYGQGAYEQYF
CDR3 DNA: TGTGCCAGCAGTTACGGGCAGGGGGCCTACGAGCAGTACTTC

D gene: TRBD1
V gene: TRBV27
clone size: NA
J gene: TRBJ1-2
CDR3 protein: CASSQGAGYGYTF
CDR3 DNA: TGTGCCAGCAGTCAGGGGGCAGGCTATGGCTACACCTTC

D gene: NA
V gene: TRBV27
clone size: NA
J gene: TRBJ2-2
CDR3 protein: CASSLASTGSRELFF
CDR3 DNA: TGTGCCAGCAGTTTGGCTTCTACAGGGAGTAGGGAGCTGTTTTTT

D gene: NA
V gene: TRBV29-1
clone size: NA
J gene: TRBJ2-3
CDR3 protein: CSVGLVLSTDTQYF
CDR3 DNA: TGCAGCGTGGGACTTGTACTAAGCACAGATACGCAGTATTTT

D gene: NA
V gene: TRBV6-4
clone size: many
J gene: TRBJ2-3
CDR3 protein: CASSDGASSTDTQYF
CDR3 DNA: TGTGCCAGCAGTGACGGGGCGAGTAGCACAGATACGCAGTATTTT

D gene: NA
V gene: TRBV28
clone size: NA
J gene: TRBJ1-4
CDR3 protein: CASKGSPTNEKLFF
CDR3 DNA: TGTGCCAGCAAGGGGTCTCCAACTAATGAAAAACTGTTTTTT

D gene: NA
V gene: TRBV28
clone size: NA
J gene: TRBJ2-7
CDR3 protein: CASRGTTTSF
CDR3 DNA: TGTGCCAGCAGAGGGACAACGACCTCTTTC

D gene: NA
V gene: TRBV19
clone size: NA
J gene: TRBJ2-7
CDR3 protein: CASSIAGGPTYEQYF
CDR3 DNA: TGTGCCAGTAGTATAGCGGGGGGCCCTACCTACGAGCAGTACTTC

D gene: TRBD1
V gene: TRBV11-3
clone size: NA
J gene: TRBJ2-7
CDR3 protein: CASSAGPGQGNYEQYF
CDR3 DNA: TGTGCCAGCAGCGCGGGACCGGGACAGGGGAATTACGAGCAGTACTTC

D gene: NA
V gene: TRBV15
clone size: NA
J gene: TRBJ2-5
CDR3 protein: CATSRDGPRTQYF
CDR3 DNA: TGTGCCACCAGCAGAGATGGGCCAAGGACCCAGTACTTC

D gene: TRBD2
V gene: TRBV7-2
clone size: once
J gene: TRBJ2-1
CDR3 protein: CASSLDPRGVYNEQFF
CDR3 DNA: TGTGCCAGCAGCTTAGACCCCCGGGGGGTGTACAATGAGCAGTTCTTC

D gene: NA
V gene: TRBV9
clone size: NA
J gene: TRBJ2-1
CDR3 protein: CASSVVGGGEQFF
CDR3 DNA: TGTGCCAGCAGCGTAGTGGGGGGAGGTGAGCAGTTCTTC

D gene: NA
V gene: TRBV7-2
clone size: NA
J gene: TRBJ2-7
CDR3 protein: CASSFRGEQYF
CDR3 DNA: TGTGCCAGCAGCTTTAGGGGCGAGCAGTACTTC

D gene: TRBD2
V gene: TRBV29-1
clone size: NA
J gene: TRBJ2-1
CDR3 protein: CSVTGTSGGAYNEQFF
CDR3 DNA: TGCAGCGTCACCGGGACTAGCGGGGGGGCTTACAATGAGCAGTTCTTC

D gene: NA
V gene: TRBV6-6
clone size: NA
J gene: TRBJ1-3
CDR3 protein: CASSPGTPGNTIYF
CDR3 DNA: TGTGCCAGCAGTCCCGGGACTCCTGGAAACACCATATATTTT

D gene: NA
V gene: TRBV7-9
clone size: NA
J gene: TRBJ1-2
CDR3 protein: CASWIPIQDSNYGYTF
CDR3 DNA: TGTGCCAGCTGGATCCCTATACAGGATTCTAACTATGGCTACACCTTC

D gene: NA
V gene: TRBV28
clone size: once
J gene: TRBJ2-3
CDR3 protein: CASSDGGFLYNLTDTQYF
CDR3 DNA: TGTGCCAGCAGTGACGGCGGGTTCTTGTATAATCTCACAGATACGCAGTATTTT

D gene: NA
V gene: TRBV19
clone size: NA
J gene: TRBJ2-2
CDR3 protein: CASSSRGAGELFF
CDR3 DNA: TGTGCCAGTAGTAGTAGGGGCGCCGGGGAGCTGTTTTTT

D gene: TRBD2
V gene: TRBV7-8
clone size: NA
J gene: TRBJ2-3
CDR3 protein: CASSQYSGRERTQYF
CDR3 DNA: TGTGCCAGCAGCCAATATAGCGGGAGGGAGCGTACGCAGTATTTT

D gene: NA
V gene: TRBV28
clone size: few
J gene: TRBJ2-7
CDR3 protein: CASRRNYEQYF
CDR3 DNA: TGTGCCAGCAGGCGGAACTACGAGCAGTACTTC

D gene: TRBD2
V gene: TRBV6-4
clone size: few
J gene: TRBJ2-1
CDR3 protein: CASSDSGAGGRIF
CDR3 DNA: TGTGCCAGCAGTGACTCAGGAGCGGGGGGTCGGATCTTC

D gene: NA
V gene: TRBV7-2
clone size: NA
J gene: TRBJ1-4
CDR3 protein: CASSASGAVEKLFF
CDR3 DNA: TGTGCCAGCAGCGCAAGTGGGGCAGTTGAAAAACTGTTTTTT

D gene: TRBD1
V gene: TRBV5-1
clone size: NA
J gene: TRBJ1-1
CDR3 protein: CASSFSPTGDTEAFF
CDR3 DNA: TGCGCCAGCAGCTTCAGCCCGACAGGGGACACTGAAGCTTTCTTT

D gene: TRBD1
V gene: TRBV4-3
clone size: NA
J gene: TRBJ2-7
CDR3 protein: CASSQGTGSVEQYF
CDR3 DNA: TGCGCCAGCAGCCAAGGGACAGGGAGTGTCGAGCAGTACTTC

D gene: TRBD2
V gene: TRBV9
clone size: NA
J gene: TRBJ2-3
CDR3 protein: CASSVELAGPTGTQYF
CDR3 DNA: TGTGCCAGCAGCGTAGAACTAGCGGGGCCGACCGGTACGCAGTATTTT

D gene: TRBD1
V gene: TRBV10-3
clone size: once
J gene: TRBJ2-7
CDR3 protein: CAISPGQASYEQYF
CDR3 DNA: TGTGCCATCAGCCCGGGACAGGCATCCTACGAGCAGTACTTC

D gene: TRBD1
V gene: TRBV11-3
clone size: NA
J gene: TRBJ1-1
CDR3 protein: CASSLSGQGNTEAFF
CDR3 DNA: TGTGCCAGCAGCTTATCGGGACAGGGGAACACTGAAGCTTTCTTT